One sample yielded the 4 T cell receptor beta chains listed below, sequenced in a study of OX40 agonist ivuxolimab in advanced cancers. Using immunoSEQ multiplex PCR, the repertoire was profiled, and TCRdb retains in-frame clones only, with some absent. The sample yields about 22,000 clones, over 60% seen once. The sample in question was CD4+ or CD8+ T cells sorted from blood, obtained in a trial of the OX40 agonist ivuxolimab. These receptors were collected from an adult with an advanced solid tumor such as melanoma, head and neck, liver or kidney cancer.

This chain connects TRBV9 to TRBJ1-3; unclear D gene. Trimming pared 4 bases from V and 7 bases from J, leaving 12 bases between. Germline V gives CDR1 SGDLS, CDR2 YYNGEE. This CDR3 is 13 amino acids long. The CDR3 protein is CASSPGGGNTIYF. The CDR3 DNA is TGTGCCAGCAGCCCTGGTGGTGGGAACACCATATATTTT. Filled out from reference TRBV9 and TRBJ1-3, the complete variable domain reads DSGVTQTPKHLITATGQRVTLRCSPRSGDLSVYWYQQSLDQGLQFLIQYYNGEERAKGNILERFSAQQFPDLHSELNLSSLELGDSALYFCASSPGGGNTIYFGEGSWLTVV.

The chain recombines TRBV2 with TRBJ2-1, with D possibly being TRBD1 (6 bases). The length of the CDR3 is 13 residues. Trimming stripped 3 bases from V and 6 bases from J, with 9 bases between. Germline V CDR1 and CDR2: SNHLY, FYNNEI. The CDR3 sequence: CASSETGANEQFF. CDR3 DNA: TGTGCCAGCAGTGAGACAGGCGCCAATGAGCAGTTCTTC.

V and J are TRBV2 and TRBJ1-2; D may be TRBD1 (5 bases). The CDR3 consists of 14 residues. The V and J ends lost 3 bases and 3 bases respectively, with 11 bases between them. CDR1 and CDR2 from the germline V gene are SNHLY and FYNNEI. This chain's CDR3 is CASSDFQGDYGYTF. The CDR3 DNA reads as TGTGCCAGCAGTGATTTTCAGGGAGACTATGGCTACACCTTC.

The chain has TRBV4-2 and TRBJ2-3; D is possibly TRBD2 (6 bases). V lost 0 bases and J 6 bases, leaving 16 bases between the germline ends. CDR1 LGHNA and CDR2 YNFKEQ come from the germline V gene. This CDR3 is 16 amino acids long. The CDR3 DNA reads TGTGCCAGCAGCCAAGAGTTGCGGGGCAGGATGGATACGCAGTATTTT. This encodes CASSQELRGRMDTQYF.